These 32 T cell receptor beta chains were all obtained from the same sample, sequenced in a study of control samples from healthy donors and cancer patients. Repertoires were generated with immunoSEQ multiplex PCR, while TCRdb's copy carries only in-frame clones and drops some. The sample consists of about 180,000 clones, around 91% of them appearing once. Sequencing was done on a sample of blood. The receptors here all came from a woman in her forties or fifties in good health.

The rearrangement links TRBV3-1 (or the pseudogene TRBV3-2) to TRBJ2-1; 10 bases fit TRBD1. The CDR3 runs to 15 residues. The germline V gene encodes CDR1 LGHDT and CDR2 YNNKEL (reference sequence). The V and J ends lost 1 base and 9 bases, in that order; junction bases with no gene match: 6. The CDR3 here is CASSQGPTGGTEQFF. The CDR3 bases are TGTGCCAGCAGCCAAGGGCCGACAGGGGGCACTGAGCAGTTCTTC.

The CDR3 reads CASSYLQDPTNEKLFF. The CDR3 nucleotides read TGTGCCAGCAGTTATTTACAGGATCCAACTAATGAAAAACTGTTTTTT. The gene calls are TRBV6-2 or TRBV6-3 and TRBJ1-4, with a possible D match to TRBD1 (5 bases). Germline CDR1 is MNHEY and CDR2 is SVGEGT. Trimming removed 3 bases at V and 0 bases at J, with 11 bases between. The length of the CDR3 is 16 residues.

This clone showed up just once. J is TRBJ1-1 and V is TRBV12-3 or TRBV12-4, with a possible D match to TRBD1 (6 bases). Trimming took 11 bases from V and 0 from J, leaving 13 bases between them. This CDR3 spans 13 amino acids. The DNA of the CDR3 is TGTGCCGCCGGACAGAGCATGAACACTGAAGCTTTCTTT. Translated: CAAGQSMNTEAFF.

The rearrangement uses TRBV2 and TRBJ2-7, with TRBD1 matching over 7 bases. This CDR3 spans 14 amino acids. CDR1 SNHLY and CDR2 FYNNEI come from the germline V gene. Germline trimming cut 2 bases from V and 4 bases from J; bases unmatched to any gene: 5. CDR3 amino acids: CASSERGQMYEQYF. CDR3 nucleotide sequence: TGTGCCAGCAGTGAACGGGGACAGATGTACGAGCAGTACTTC.

In its sample, this clone was seen a few times. The chain has TRBV7-3 and TRBJ1-1, with D maybe TRBD1 (6 bases). V dropped 1 base and J dropped 1 base, with 13 bases sitting between them. This CDR3 comprises 16 residues. Germline V gene data show CDR1 as SGHTA and CDR2 as FQGTGA. The CDR3 is CASSLRPSGENTEAFF. The CDR3 DNA sequence: TGTGCCAGCAGCTTAAGGCCTTCAGGGGAGAACACTGAAGCTTTCTTT.

The chain recombines TRBV9 with TRBJ2-2; 11 positions agree with TRBD1. The CDR3 covers 14 residues. CDR1 SGDLS and CDR2 YYNGEE come from the germline V gene. Trimming removed 4 bases from V and 6 bases from J; junction bases left unmatched: 2. CDR3 bases: TGTGCCAGCAGCCTGGGACAGGGGGCCGGGGAGCTGTTTTTT. Translating gives CASSLGQGAGELFF.

This CDR3 is CASSTTTGSFAEAFF. CDR3 DNA sequence: TGTGCCAGCAGTACAACGACAGGGAGTTTCGCTGAAGCTTTCTTT. The chain employs TRBV6-2 or TRBV6-3 and TRBJ1-1; TRBD1 agrees at 7 bases. The V gene end was trimmed by 5 bases and the J gene end by 6 bases; junction bases not matched to a gene: 12. This CDR3 has 15 amino acids. Germline V CDR1 and CDR2: MNHEY, SVGEGT.

The J gene is TRBJ2-7, the V gene TRBV5-1, with TRBD1 as a possible D gene (5 bases). Germline CDR1 and CDR2: SGHRS and YFSETQ. The CDR3 contains 15 residues. Trimming stripped 0 bases from V and 2 bases from J, with 12 bases between. DNA of the CDR3: TGCGCCAGCAGCTTGGTCCTAGGGGCTACCTACGAGCAGTACTTC. It yields the protein CASSLVLGATYEQYF.

The CDR3 protein is CASSLDRTGELFF. The CDR3 DNA follows: TGTGCCAGCTCCCTGGACAGGACCGGGGAGCTGTTTTTT. This sequence joins TRBV18 and TRBJ2-2, with 7 bases lining up with TRBD1. The CDR3 loop spans 13 amino acids. After removal of 6 bases from V and 5 bases from J, the junction contained 3 bases not matched to a gene. Germline CDR1 is KGHSH and CDR2 is LQKENI.

This clone has just one count. The chain carries TRBV20-1 and TRBJ2-4, with D hard to call. Germline V gives CDR1 DFQATT, CDR2 SNEGSKA (reference sequence). This CDR3 has 11 amino acids. Between the trimmed V and J ends, which lost 3 bases and 12 bases, there was a span of 12 bases. The CDR3 here is CSASDPQAQYF. In DNA, the CDR3 is TGCAGTGCTAGCGACCCGCAAGCTCAGTACTTC.

This chain connects TRBV2 to TRBJ2-7; D is ambiguous. The CDR3 sequence is 12 residues long. V was trimmed by 6 bases and J by 5 bases, leaving 11 bases between them. The V gene's germline CDR1 is SNHLY and CDR2 FYNNEI. CDR3 amino acids: CASRPLENEQYF. The CDR3 DNA reads TGTGCCAGCAGGCCCCTAGAGAACGAGCAGTACTTC.

The chain couples TRBV4-1 to TRBJ2-7; D is ambiguous. V dropped 0 bases and J dropped 3 bases, with 9 bases sitting between them. The length of the CDR3 is 14 residues. CDR1 is MGHRA, CDR2 YSYEKL, per germline. This chain's CDR3 is CASSQDGQFYEQYF. The CDR3, as DNA: TGCGCCAGCAGCCAAGATGGCCAGTTCTACGAGCAGTACTTC.

This sequence joins TRBV6-2 or TRBV6-3 and TRBJ1-1; no reliable D call. CDR3 length equals 12 residues. V lost 2 bases, J lost 6 bases, and 7 bases lay in between. Per germline, CDR1 MNHEY and CDR2 SVGEGT. The CDR3 DNA reads as TGTGCCAGCAGTTACCCCCAACCTGAAGCTTTCTTT. The encoded protein is CASSYPQPEAFF.

The chain combines TRBV14 with TRBJ1-4, with D unclear. CDR1 is SGHDN and CDR2 is FVKESK in the germline V gene. CDR3 size: 14 residues. The V end was cut by 3 bases, the J end by 8 bases, with 13 bases between. The CDR3 sequence: CASSQGGVAEKLFF. The CDR3 coding sequence is TGTGCCAGCAGCCAGGGCGGGGTTGCAGAAAAACTGTTTTTT.

The rearrangement uses TRBV20-1 and TRBJ2-3; D remains ambiguous. The germline V gene encodes CDR1 DFQATT and CDR2 SNEGSKA (reference sequence). This CDR3 is built from 14 residues. Trimming took off 3 bases at V and 0 bases at J, with 10 bases between the two ends. In DNA, the CDR3 is TGCAGTGCTAGTCCCCTTTCCAGCACAGATACGCAGTATTTT. It yields the protein CSASPLSSTDTQYF.

The chain is built from TRBV9 and TRBJ2-3; 14 positions agree with TRBD2. Germline lookup yields CDR1 SGDLS and CDR2 YYNGEE. CDR3 length: 15 residues. Trimming took 6 bases from V and 10 from J; bases not matched to a gene: 10. CDR3 nucleotide sequence: TGTGCCAGCACACGGACTAGCGGGGGGTCGGGTGCGCAGTATTTT. Its protein product is CASTRTSGGSGAQYF.

The chain employs TRBV28 and TRBJ1-2, with D perhaps matching TRBD1 (5 bases). V was trimmed by 2 bases and J by 4 bases, leaving 8 bases between them. CDR3 length: 13 residues. CDR1 is MDHEN and CDR2 is SYDVKM in the germline V gene. DNA of the CDR3: TGTGCCAGCAGTTTAATGGGGACCTATGGCTACACCTTC. Amino acids: CASSLMGTYGYTF.

This chain links TRBV28 with TRBJ1-5, with 11 bases identical to TRBD1. V was pared by 5 bases and J by 7 bases, with 13 bases of the junction left unmatched. This CDR3 is 17 amino acids long. Germline V gene sequence: CDR1 MDHEN, CDR2 SYDVKM. CDR3 nucleotide sequence: TGTGCCAGCAGTCGTTTCCGGGACAGGGGGGGAAAACAGCCCCAGCATTTT. Protein sequence: CASSRFRDRGGKQPQHF. The whole variable domain, remainder taken from reference TRBV28 and TRBJ1-5, is DVKVTQSSRYLVKRTGEKVFLECVQDMDHENMFWYRQDPGLGLRLIYFSYDVKMKEKGDIPEGYSVSREKKERFSLILESASTNQTSMYLCASSRFRDRGGKQPQHFGDGTRLSIL.

The J gene is TRBJ2-5, the V gene TRBV9; 9 bases are a match to TRBD1. The germline V gene encodes CDR1 SGDLS and CDR2 YYNGEE. This CDR3 contains 14 residues. The V segment lost 3 bases and the J segment 2 bases; nucleotides outside the gene matches: 2. This CDR3 reads CASSGDRGQETQYF. CDR3 DNA: TGTGCCAGCAGCGGAGACAGGGGGCAAGAGACCCAGTACTTC.

V and J are TRBV11-2 and TRBJ1-1; D is unresolved. The V gene's germline CDR1 is SGHAT and CDR2 FQNNGV. V lost 1 base and J lost 7, with 10 bases in between. The CDR3 is made up of 13 amino acids. The CDR3 nucleotides read TGTGCCAGCAGCTTAGTCCCGTCAGGTGAAGCTTTCTTT. Protein: CASSLVPSGEAFF.

The genes are TRBV30 and TRBJ1-6; D gene unclear. The V gene's germline CDR1 is GTSNPN and CDR2 SVGIG (reference sequence). Trimming removed 4 bases from V and 6 bases from J, with 13 bases in between. The CDR3 covers 14 residues. The CDR3 reads CAWNGGRINSPLHF. As DNA, the CDR3 is TGTGCCTGGAACGGAGGGCGGATTAATTCACCCCTCCACTTT.

This clone appeared once. The rearrangement joins TRBV15 to TRBJ2-5; D unresolved. V was trimmed by 1 base and J by 2 bases, leaving 8 bases between them. The CDR3 covers 14 residues. In germline, CDR1 is LNHNV, CDR2 YYDKDF (reference sequence). CDR3 nucleotides: TGTGCCACCAGCAGAGGATACGGACAAGAGACCCAGTACTTC. Encoded protein: CATSRGYGQETQYF.

The chain recombines TRBV7-9 with TRBJ2-3, with D possibly matching TRBD2 (6 bases). The CDR3 sequence is 15 residues long. Germline CDR1 SEHNR, CDR2 FQNEAQ (reference sequence). The ends were cut back, 3 bases at V and 6 bases at J, with 16 bases in the middle. Written as DNA, the CDR3 is TGTGCCAGCAGCTTGGAGGACTATAGCCCGGATACGCAGTATTTT. Translation: CASSLEDYSPDTQYF.

This clone was detected a few times. The chain has TRBV5-6 and TRBJ2-2; D unresolved. Per germline, CDR1 SGHDT and CDR2 YYEEEE. CDR3 length equals 17 residues. Deletions cut 4 bases from V and 0 bases from J, with 16 bases between. The CDR3 spells CASSPIRSRANTGELFF. The CDR3 region has the DNA TGTGCCAGCAGCCCGATCAGGTCCCGCGCGAACACCGGGGAGCTGTTTTTT.

The chain carries TRBV6-5 and TRBJ2-3, with TRBD2 identical over 8 bases. V was clipped by 5 bases and J by 10 bases; unmatched bases: 5. The germline V gene encodes CDR1 MNHEY and CDR2 SVGAGI. This CDR3 has 12 amino acids. In DNA, the CDR3 is TGTGCCAGCAGTAGCGGGGGTATTGCGCAGTATTTT. Residues: CASSSGGIAQYF.

The chain employs TRBV2 and TRBJ1-1; a possible D gene is TRBD1 (6 bases). CDR3 size: 14 residues. Germline CDR1 is SNHLY and CDR2 is FYNNEI. The V end lost 4 bases, the J end lost 12 bases, and 21 bases lay between the germline ends. The CDR3 DNA follows: TGTGCCAGCAGTGGGAGGGGGGGGACAAGTACCTCTTTCTTT. As protein: CASSGRGGTSTSFF.

This chain connects TRBV5-8 to TRBJ1-2; no clear D gene. This CDR3 region has 12 residues. Trimming cost V 3 bases and J 6 bases, with 9 bases left between them. The V gene's germline CDR1 is SGHTS and CDR2 YDEGEE. The CDR3 DNA follows: TGTGCCAGCAGCTGGGGAGCCCATGGCTACACCTTC. Its protein is CASSWGAHGYTF. Complete variable domain (other parts from reference TRBV5-8 and TRBJ1-2): EAGVTQSPTHLIKTRGQQATLRCSPISGHTSVYWYQQALGLGLQFLLWYDEGEERNRGNFPPRFSGRQFPNYSSELNVNALELEDSALYLCASSWGAHGYTFGSGTRLTVV.

This chain connects TRBV2 to TRBJ2-7; TRBD2 is a possible D gene (6 bases). The ends were cut back, 4 bases at V and 0 bases at J, with 13 bases in the middle. Germline V gene lookup returns CDR1 SNHLY and CDR2 FYNNEI. This CDR3 contains 15 residues. Here the CDR3 reads CASSALATISYEQYF. The CDR3 nucleotides are TGTGCCAGCAGTGCCCTAGCGACGATCTCCTACGAGCAGTACTTC.

Concerning this clone: The junction departs from germline at one end; a sequencing error may be responsible. This chain uses TRBV6-5 with TRBJ2-3; 9 bases fit TRBD2. Germline V gives CDR1 MNHEY, CDR2 SVGAGI. The CDR3 runs to 15 residues. This CDR3 is CASSYSSGSKDTQYF. The DNA for the CDR3 is TGTGCCAGCAGTTATAGTAGCGGGAGCAAAGATACGCAGTATTTT.

The genes are TRBV18 and TRBJ2-1; D is possibly TRBD1 (5 bases). Per the germline V gene, CDR1 is KGHSH and CDR2 is LQKENI. V dropped 6 bases and J dropped 0 bases, with 12 bases sitting between them. The CDR3 runs to 15 residues. The CDR3 sequence is CASSTRQGSYNEQFF. The CDR3 DNA follows: TGTGCCAGCTCGACGCGTCAGGGCTCCTACAATGAGCAGTTCTTC.

The chain recombines TRBV6-5 with TRBJ1-1; D unresolved. The V gene's germline CDR1 is MNHEY and CDR2 SVGAGI. CDR3 length equals 12 residues. With 4 bases removed from V and 5 bases from J, the gap between germline ends came to 8 bases. The CDR3 region has the DNA TGTGCCAGCAGTTCCACGCCTACTGAAGCTTTCTTT. It translates to CASSSTPTEAFF.

The V and J genes are TRBV30 and TRBJ1-1, with D hard to call. V gave up 3 bases and J gave up 11 bases, with 19 bases separating them. Germline V gene lookup returns CDR1 GTSNPN and CDR2 SVGIG (reference sequence). This CDR3 has 13 amino acids. The CDR3 sequence is CAWRNPGPPSAFF. The CDR3, as DNA: TGTGCCTGGAGAAATCCGGGCCCCCCAAGTGCTTTCTTT. The variable domain in full, completed from reference TRBV30 and TRBJ1-1, reads SQTIHQWPATLVQPVGSPLSLECTVEGTSNPNLYWYRQAAGRGLQLLFYSVGIGQISSEVPQNLSASRPQDRQFILSSKKLLLSDSGFYLCAWRNPGPPSAFFGQGTRLTVV.